This T cell receptor beta chain was sequenced in a study of CD8 T cells in Susac syndrome. The CDR3 is made up of 16 amino acids. Reverse transcription of roughly 0.45 to 1 ug RNA was performed with random hexamers. TCRdb analysed the immunoSEQ multiplex PCR reads with MiXCR anew, one entry per CDR3 protein. The profile shows approximately 100,000 distinct CDR3 sequences, around 93% of them singletons. TCR beta was sequenced from blood CD8+ and CD4+ T cells. The individuals used as controls were healthy donors who had been matched for both age and sex. CD8+ and CD4+ T cells were negatively isolated; TEMRA cells were FACS-enriched.

The clonotype originates from a human donor in good health. Sequencing was carried out using CD8+ T cells from PBMCs. The chain couples TRBV1 to TRBJ2-7; TRBD1 was called by the table and not checked on the DNA. TRBV1 is a pseudogene locus. In nucleotides, the CDR3 is TGCACCAGCAGCCAAGAGAACGGGACAGATTTCTACGAGCAGTACTTC. This sequence encodes CTSSQENGTDFYEQYF.